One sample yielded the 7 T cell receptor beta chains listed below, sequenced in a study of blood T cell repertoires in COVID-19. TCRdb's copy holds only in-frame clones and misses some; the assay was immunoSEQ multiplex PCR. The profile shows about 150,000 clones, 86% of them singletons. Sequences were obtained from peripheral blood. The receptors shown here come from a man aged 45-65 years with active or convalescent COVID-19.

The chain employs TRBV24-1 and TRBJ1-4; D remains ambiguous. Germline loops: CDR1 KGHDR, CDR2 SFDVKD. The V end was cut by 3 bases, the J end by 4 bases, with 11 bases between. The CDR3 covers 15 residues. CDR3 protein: CATSDSAVYNEKLFF. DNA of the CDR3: TGTGCCACCAGTGATAGTGCGGTCTATAATGAAAAACTGTTTTTT.

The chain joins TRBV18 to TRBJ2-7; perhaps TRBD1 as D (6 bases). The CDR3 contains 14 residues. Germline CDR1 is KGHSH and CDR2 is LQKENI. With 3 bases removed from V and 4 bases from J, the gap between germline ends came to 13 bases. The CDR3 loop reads CASSPTGNLYEQYF. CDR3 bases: TGTGCCAGCTCACCTACAGGGAATTTATACGAGCAGTACTTC.

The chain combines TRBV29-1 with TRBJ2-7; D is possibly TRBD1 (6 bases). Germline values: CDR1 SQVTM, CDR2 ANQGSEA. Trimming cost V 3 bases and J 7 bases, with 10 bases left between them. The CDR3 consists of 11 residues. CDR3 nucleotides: TGCAGCGTTGATCAAGGGGGAGAGCAGTACTTC. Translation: CSVDQGGEQYF.

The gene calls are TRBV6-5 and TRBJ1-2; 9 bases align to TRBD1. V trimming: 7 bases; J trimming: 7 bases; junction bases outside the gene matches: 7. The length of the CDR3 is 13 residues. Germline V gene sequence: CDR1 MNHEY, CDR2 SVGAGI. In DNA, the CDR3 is TGTGCCAGCACCAATGGACAGGGGTCTGGCTACACCTTC. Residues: CASTNGQGSGYTF.

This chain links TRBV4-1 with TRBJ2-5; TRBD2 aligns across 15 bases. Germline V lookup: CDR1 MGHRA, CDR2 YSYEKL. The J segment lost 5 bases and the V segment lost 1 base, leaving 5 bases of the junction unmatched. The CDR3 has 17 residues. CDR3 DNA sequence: TGCGCCAGCAGCCAAGTAGGACTAGCGGGGGGGCGGGAGACCCAGTACTTC. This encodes CASSQVGLAGGRETQYF.

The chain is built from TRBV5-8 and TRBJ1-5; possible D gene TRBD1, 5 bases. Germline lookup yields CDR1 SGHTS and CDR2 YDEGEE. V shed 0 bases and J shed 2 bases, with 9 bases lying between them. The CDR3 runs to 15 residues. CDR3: CASSLVGAGNQPQHF. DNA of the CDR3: TGTGCCAGCAGCTTGGTAGGGGCCGGCAATCAGCCCCAGCATTTT.

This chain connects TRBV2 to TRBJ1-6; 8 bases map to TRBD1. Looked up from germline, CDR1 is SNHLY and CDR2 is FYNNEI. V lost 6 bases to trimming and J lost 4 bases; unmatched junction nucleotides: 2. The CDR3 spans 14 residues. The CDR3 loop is CASRGQDYNSPLHF. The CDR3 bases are TGTGCCAGCAGGGGACAGGATTATAATTCACCCCTCCACTTT. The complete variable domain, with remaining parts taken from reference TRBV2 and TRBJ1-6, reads EPEVTQTPSHQVTQMGQEVILRCVPISNHLYFYWYRQILGQKVEFLVSFYNNEISEKSEIFDDQFSVERPDGSNFTLKIRSTKLEDSAMYFCASRGQDYNSPLHFGNGTRLTVT.